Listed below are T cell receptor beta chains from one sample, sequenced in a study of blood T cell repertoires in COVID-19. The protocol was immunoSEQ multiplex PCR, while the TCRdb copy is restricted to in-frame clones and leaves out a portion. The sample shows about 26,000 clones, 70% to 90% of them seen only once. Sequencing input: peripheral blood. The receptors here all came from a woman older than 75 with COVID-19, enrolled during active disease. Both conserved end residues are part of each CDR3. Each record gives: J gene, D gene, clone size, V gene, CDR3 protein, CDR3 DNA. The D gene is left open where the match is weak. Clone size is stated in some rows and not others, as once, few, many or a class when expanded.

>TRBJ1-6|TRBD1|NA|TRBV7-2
CASSLDGRGRFSPLHF
TGTGCCAGCAGCTTAGATGGCAGGGGGCGATTTTCACCCCTCCACTTT
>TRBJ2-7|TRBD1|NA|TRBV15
CATSSNRGRVDEQYF
TGTGCCACCAGCAGTAACAGGGGGCGCGTCGACGAGCAGTACTTC
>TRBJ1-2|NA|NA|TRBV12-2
CASRPRTGGLDGYTF
TGTGCAAGTCGCCCCCGGACAGGGGGGCTTGATGGCTACACCTTC
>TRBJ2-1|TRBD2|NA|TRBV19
CASSTQLAGGRDEQFF
TGTGCCAGTAGTACCCAACTAGCGGGGGGGCGGGATGAGCAGTTCTTC
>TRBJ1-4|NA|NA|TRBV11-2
CASSLVVPGEKLFF
TGTGCCAGCAGCTTAGTGGTACCAGGGGAAAAACTGTTTTTT
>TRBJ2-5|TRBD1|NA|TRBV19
CASSIERQGGETQYF
TGTGCCAGTAGTATAGAGAGACAGGGCGGAGAGACCCAGTACTTC
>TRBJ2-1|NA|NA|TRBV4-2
CASSLGLSSSYNEQFF
TGTGCCAGCAGCCTTGGACTTTCTTCGTCCTACAATGAGCAGTTCTTC
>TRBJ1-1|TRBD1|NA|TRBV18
CASSPKGQGNTEAFF
TGTGCCAGCTCACCCAAAGGACAGGGGAACACTGAAGCTTTCTTT
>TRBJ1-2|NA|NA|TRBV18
CASSQSTGDGGYTF
TGTGCCAGCTCCCAGTCGACAGGTGATGGAGGCTACACCTTC
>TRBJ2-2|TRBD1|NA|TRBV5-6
CASKTRGIGGELFF
TGTGCCAGCAAGACCAGGGGGATCGGCGGGGAGCTGTTTTTT
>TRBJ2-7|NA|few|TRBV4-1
CASSQERGSSYEQYF
TGCGCCAGCAGCCAAGAGCGAGGGAGCTCCTACGAGCAGTACTTC
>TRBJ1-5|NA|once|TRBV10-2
CASTSGAHQPQHF
TGCGCCAGCACCTCAGGGGCCCATCAGCCCCAGCATTTT
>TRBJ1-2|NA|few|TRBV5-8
CASSLGTRHSNYGYTF
TGTGCCAGCAGCTTGGGGACAAGGCACTCTAACTATGGCTACACCTTC
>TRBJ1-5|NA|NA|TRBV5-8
CASSSEGHYSNQPQHF
TGTGCCAGCAGCTCGGAGGGGCACTATAGCAATCAGCCCCAGCATTTT
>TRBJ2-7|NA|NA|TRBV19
CASSINRGYEQYF
TGTGCCAGTAGTATAAACCGGGGCTACGAGCAGTACTTC
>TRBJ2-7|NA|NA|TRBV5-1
CASSLRTESYEQYF
TGCGCCAGCAGCTTACGGACAGAGTCCTACGAGCAGTACTTC
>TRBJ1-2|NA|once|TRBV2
CASSGQTFLYGYTF
TGTGCCAGCTCCGGACAGACTTTCCTCTATGGCTACACCTTC
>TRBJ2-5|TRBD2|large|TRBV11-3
CASSLDPTSGGTYQETQYF
TGTGCCAGCAGCTTAGACCCCACTAGCGGGGGGACGTACCAAGAGACCCAGTACTTC
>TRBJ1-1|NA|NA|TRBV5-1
CASSLSGERYTEAFF
TGCGCCAGCAGCTTGTCAGGGGAGAGGTACACTGAAGCTTTCTTT
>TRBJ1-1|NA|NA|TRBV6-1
CASSEGGRFQAFF
TGTGCCAGCAGTGAAGGGGGGCGGTTTCAGGCTTTCTTT
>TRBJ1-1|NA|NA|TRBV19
CASSIRSRQLNTEAFF
TGTGCCAGTAGTATAAGGTCCCGACAGTTGAACACTGAAGCTTTCTTT
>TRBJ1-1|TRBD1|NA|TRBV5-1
CASSGGTGNTEAFF
TGCGCCAGCAGCGGCGGGACAGGGAACACTGAAGCTTTCTTT
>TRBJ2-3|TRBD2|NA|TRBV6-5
CASSYRGGGTDTQYF
TGTGCCAGCAGTTACCGCGGGGGGGGCACAGATACGCAGTATTTT
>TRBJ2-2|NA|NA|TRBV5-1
CASSLGGARTGELFF
TGCGCCAGCAGCTTAGGTGGGGCGCGGACCGGGGAGCTGTTTTTT
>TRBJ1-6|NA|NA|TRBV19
CATAGRPGSPLHF
TGTGCCACGGCGGGACGCCCGGGATCACCCCTCCACTTT
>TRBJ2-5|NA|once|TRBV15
CATSSGGEGSVTQYF
TGTGCCACCAGCAGCGGGGGAGAGGGATCTGTGACCCAGTACTTC
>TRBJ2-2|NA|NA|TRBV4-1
CASSQVSANTGELFF
TGCGCCAGCAGCCAAGTTAGCGCGAACACCGGGGAGCTGTTTTTT
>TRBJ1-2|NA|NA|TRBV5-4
CASSLDRNYGYTF
TGTGCCAGCAGCCTGGACAGAAACTATGGCTACACCTTC
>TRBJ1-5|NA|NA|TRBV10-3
CAIKHSPDQPQHF
TGTGCCATCAAGCACAGTCCGGATCAGCCCCAGCATTTT
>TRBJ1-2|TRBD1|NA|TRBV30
CAWTLDRAYGYTF
TGTGCCTGGACCTTAGACAGGGCCTATGGCTACACCTTC
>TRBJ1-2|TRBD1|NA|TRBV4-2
CASSQGQGAGSDYGYTF
TGTGCCAGCAGCCAAGGACAGGGGGCGGGTAGTGACTATGGCTACACCTTC
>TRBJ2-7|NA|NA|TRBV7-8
CASSQARLSYEQYF
TGTGCCAGCAGCCAAGCCCGACTCTCCTACGAGCAGTACTTC
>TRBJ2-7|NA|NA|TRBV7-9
CASSLDTSSYEQYF
TGTGCCAGCAGCTTAGATACCAGCTCCTACGAGCAGTACTTC
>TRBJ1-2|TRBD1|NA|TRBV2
CASSERSAGGGYGYTF
TGTGCCAGCAGTGAACGCTCCGCAGGGGGTGGCTATGGCTACACCTTC
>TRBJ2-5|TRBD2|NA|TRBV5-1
CASSTGTSGPGAQETQYF
TGCGCCAGCAGCACCGGGACTAGCGGGCCCGGGGCTCAAGAGACCCAGTACTTC
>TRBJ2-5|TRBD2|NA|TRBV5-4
CASSQPISGGAETQYF
TGTGCCAGCAGCCAACCAATTAGCGGGGGGGCGGAGACCCAGTACTTC
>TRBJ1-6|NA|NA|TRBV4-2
CASSQDAFSIRAGSPLHF
TGTGCCAGCAGCCAAGATGCCTTTTCGATACGGGCGGGCTCACCCCTCCACTTT
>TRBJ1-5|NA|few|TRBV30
CAWSRTGTPNQPQHF
TGTGCCTGGAGTCGAACCGGGACACCAAATCAGCCCCAGCATTTT
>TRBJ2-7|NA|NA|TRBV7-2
CASSSLYEQYF
TGTGCCAGCAGCTCTCTATACGAGCAGTACTTC
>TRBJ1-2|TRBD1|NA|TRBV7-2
CASSRPGTVTYGYTF
TGTGCCAGCAGCCGGCCCGGGACAGTCACCTATGGCTACACCTTC
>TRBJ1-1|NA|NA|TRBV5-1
CASSPGQVNTEAFF
TGCGCCAGCAGCCCGGGACAAGTGAACACTGAAGCTTTCTTT
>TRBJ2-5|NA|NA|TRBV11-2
CASSLGASGIQETQYF
TGTGCCAGCAGCTTAGGGGCCAGCGGAATCCAAGAGACCCAGTACTTC
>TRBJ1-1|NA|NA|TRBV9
CASSVVAGLTEAFF
TGTGCCAGCAGCGTAGTAGCCGGTCTGACTGAAGCTTTCTTT
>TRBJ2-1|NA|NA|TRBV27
CASSLSYRSYNEQFF
TGTGCCAGCAGTTTATCATACAGATCCTACAATGAGCAGTTCTTC
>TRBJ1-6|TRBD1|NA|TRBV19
CASSTGTGANNSPLHF
TGTGCCAGTAGTACCGGGACAGGGGCGAATAATTCACCCCTCCACTTT
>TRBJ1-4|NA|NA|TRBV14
CASSQVAFGEKLFF
TGTGCCAGCAGCCAAGTGGCCTTCGGGGAAAAACTGTTTTTT
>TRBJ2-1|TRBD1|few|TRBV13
CASSPSDRLHNEQFF
TGTGCCAGCAGCCCTTCGGACAGGCTCCACAATGAGCAGTTCTTC
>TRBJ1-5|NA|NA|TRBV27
CASSQTLLRAQGQPQHF
TGTGCCAGCAGCCAGACTTTACTCCGGGCCCAGGGGCAGCCCCAGCATTTT
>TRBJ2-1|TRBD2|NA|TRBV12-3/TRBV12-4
CASSGTKGEQFF
TGTGCCAGCAGTGGGACTAAGGGTGAGCAGTTCTTC
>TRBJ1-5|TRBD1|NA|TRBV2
CASSEGTGFQPQHF
TGTGCCAGCAGCGAGGGGACAGGTTTCCAGCCCCAGCATTTT
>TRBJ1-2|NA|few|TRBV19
CASSIAARSGNYGYTF
TGTGCCAGTAGTATTGCGGCACGTTCAGGGAACTATGGCTACACCTTC
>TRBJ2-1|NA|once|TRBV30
CAWSDGTVNEQFF
TGTGCCTGGAGTGACGGAACAGTCAATGAGCAGTTCTTC
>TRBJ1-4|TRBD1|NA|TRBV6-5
CASRISGQENEKLFF
TGTGCCAGCAGGATCTCGGGACAGGAGAATGAAAAACTGTTTTTT
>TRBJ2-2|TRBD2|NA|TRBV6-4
CASSDRLASGGDTGELFF
TGTGCCAGCAGTGACAGGCTGGCTAGCGGGGGGGACACCGGGGAGCTGTTTTTT
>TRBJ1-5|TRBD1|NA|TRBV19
CASSFTGAMDQPQHF
TGTGCCAGTAGTTTTACAGGGGCGATGGATCAGCCCCAGCATTTT
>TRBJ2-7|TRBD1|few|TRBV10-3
CAISDSTGGHEQYF
TGTGCCATCAGCGACTCGACAGGGGGCCACGAGCAGTACTTC
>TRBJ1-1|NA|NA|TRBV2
CASTIRQANTEAFF
TGTGCCAGCACAATCCGGCAGGCGAACACTGAAGCTTTCTTT
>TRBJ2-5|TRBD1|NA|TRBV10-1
CASSVRTGPRETQYF
TGCGCCAGCAGTGTTAGGACAGGGCCACGAGAGACCCAGTACTTC
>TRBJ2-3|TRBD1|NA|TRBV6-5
CASSSDRGRGTDTQYF
TGTGCCAGCAGTTCCGACAGGGGGCGCGGCACAGATACGCAGTATTTT
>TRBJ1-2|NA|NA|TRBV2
CASSEALRGYGYTF
TGTGCCAGCAGTGAAGCGCTTAGGGGCTATGGCTACACCTTC